This T cell receptor (beta chain) was obtained from a study of post-analysis software for immune sequencing data. The CDR3 sequence is 15 residues long. Trimming took 5 bases from V and 8 from J, leaving 20 bases between them. Germline values: CDR1 SGHKS, CDR2 YYEKEE (reference sequence). Unique molecular identifiers tagged the TCR beta cDNA libraries. It was from about 0.94 to 9.7 million T cells that some 470,000 cDNA molecules came. TCRdb re-called the PCR reads through MiXCR, storing one row per CDR3 protein. Of over 150,000 distinct CDR3 sequences listed, about 30% are singletons. This clonotype was observed a few times. Its antigen is still unknown. Whole-study findings and limits: Included in a set of several TRBV segments more frequent in patients than controls were TRBV5-6, TRBV5-1 and TRBV20-1. Multiple sclerosis was associated with a significant reduction in normalized Chao1 diversity relative to controls. By F measure, strong co-clustering occurred among samples prepared in the same batch.

The receptor comes from a girl under 18 with multiple sclerosis. Sequencing was done on a sample of blood. The chain employs TRBV5-5 and TRBJ2-1, with D possibly being TRBD2 (6 bases). The CDR3 here is CASRYRDFLGDEQFF. CDR3 DNA: TGTGCCAGCAGGTATCGGGACTTCCTTGGGGATGAGCAGTTCTTC.